A selection of T cell receptor beta chains follows, all from one sample in a study of blood T cell repertoires in COVID-19. Data came from immunoSEQ multiplex PCR; TCRdb stores just in-frame clones and leaves some out. The profile shows fewer than 300,000 clones, about nine tenths of them singletons. The sequenced sample consisted of peripheral blood. These receptors were collected from a woman younger than 45 with COVID-19, enrolled during active disease. Both conserved end residues are part of each CDR3. A D gene is named only where the DNA matches it firmly. Clone size is not always given. Where it is, it says once, few, many or a class for expanded clones.

J gene	D gene	clone size	V gene	CDR3 protein	CDR3 DNA
TRBJ1-5	TRBD1	-	TRBV6-2/TRBV6-3	CASSSPDRVFQPQHF	TGTGCCAGCAGTTCCCCCGACAGGGTTTTTCAGCCCCAGCATTTT
TRBJ1-2	TRBD1	-	TRBV19	CASSPGTGFYGYTF	TGTGCCAGTAGCCCCGGGACAGGATTCTATGGCTACACCTTC
TRBJ2-6	TRBD1	-	TRBV19	CASSIDRGWAGANVLTF	TGTGCCAGTAGTATCGACAGGGGATGGGCCGGGGCCAACGTCCTGACTTTC
TRBJ1-6	-	-	TRBV6-1	CASSEHGQINSPLHF	TGTGCCAGCAGTGAACATGGGCAAATTAATTCACCCCTCCACTTT
TRBJ2-3	TRBD2	once	TRBV14	CASSGLAGSTDTQYF	TGTGCCAGCAGCGGCCTAGCGGGTTCCACAGATACGCAGTATTTT
TRBJ2-7	-	-	TRBV19	CASSIETGSSYEQYF	TGTGCCAGTAGTATAGAAACGGGGAGCTCCTACGAGCAGTACTTC
TRBJ1-5	-	-	TRBV18	CASSHGWSGRGQQPQHF	TGTGCCAGCTCACATGGTTGGTCCGGAAGGGGACAACAGCCCCAGCATTTT
TRBJ2-7	TRBD2	-	TRBV6-5	CASIWTSGGNEQYF	TGTGCCAGTATTTGGACTAGCGGGGGGAACGAGCAGTACTTC
TRBJ2-3	TRBD2	-	TRBV4-1	CASSQESSLAGSADTQYF	TGCGCCAGCAGCCAAGAGAGCTCCCTAGCGGGGAGCGCAGATACGCAGTATTTT
TRBJ2-7	-	once	TRBV7-8	CASSYDLWEQYF	TGTGCCAGCAGTTACGATCTATGGGAGCAGTACTTC
TRBJ2-5	-	-	TRBV4-1	CASSQDPTAEEETQYF	TGCGCCAGCAGCCAAGATCCGACAGCCGAGGAAGAGACCCAGTACTTC
TRBJ2-2	-	-	TRBV15	CATSRVTGHDGGELFF	TGTGCCACCAGCAGGGTAACGGGACACGACGGCGGGGAGCTGTTTTTT
TRBJ2-7	TRBD1	-	TRBV5-5	CASRFTGGFPPYEQYF	TGTGCCAGCAGGTTTACAGGGGGCTTTCCCCCCTACGAGCAGTACTTC
TRBJ2-3	-	-	TRBV5-1	CASSWGAGLFTSTDTQYF	TGCGCCAGCAGCTGGGGCGCGGGGCTATTTACTAGCACAGATACGCAGTATTTT
TRBJ2-5	TRBD2	-	TRBV7-9	CASSPPWLAGEETQYF	TGTGCCAGCAGCCCGCCCTGGCTAGCGGGGGAAGAGACCCAGTACTTC
TRBJ2-7	-	-	TRBV27	CASGGYKGVEQYF	TGTGCCAGCGGGGGGTATAAGGGAGTCGAGCAGTACTTC
TRBJ1-5	-	-	TRBV19	CASSSLLLQPQHF	TGTGCCAGTAGTAGTCTTTTGTTGCAGCCCCAGCATTTT
TRBJ2-1	TRBD2	-	TRBV19	CASSTSGGAYNEQFF	TGTGCCAGTAGCACTAGCGGGGGGGCTTACAATGAGCAGTTCTTC
TRBJ1-1	-	-	TRBV3-1/TRBV3-2	CASSHGTVIEAFF	TGTGCCAGCAGCCATGGTACAGTGATTGAAGCTTTCTTT
TRBJ2-3	-	-	TRBV5-1	CASSSEGYTDTQYF	TGCGCCAGCAGCTCGGAGGGCTACACAGATACGCAGTATTTT
TRBJ1-2	-	-	TRBV7-9	CASSLSGANYGYTF	TGTGCCAGCAGCTTATCCGGGGCTAACTATGGCTACACCTTC
TRBJ2-2	TRBD1	-	TRBV18	CASSSTGVNTGELFF	TGTGCCAGCTCGTCAACAGGGGTCAACACCGGGGAGCTGTTTTTT
TRBJ2-5	TRBD2	-	TRBV24-1	CATSDTRLAGNQETQYF	TGTGCCACCAGTGACACCAGACTAGCGGGGAACCAAGAGACCCAGTACTTC
TRBJ2-1	TRBD1	-	TRBV6-6	CASSSPAEGAPLEFF	TGTGCCAGCAGTTCCCCCGCCGAGGGGGCCCCTCTGGAGTTCTTC
TRBJ2-7	TRBD1	-	TRBV5-6	CASSWDSSTYEQYF	TGTGCCAGCAGTTGGGACAGCTCAACCTACGAGCAGTACTTC
TRBJ1-6	-	many	TRBV1	CTSSQDAQGDNSPLHF	TGCACCAGCAGCCAAGATGCACAGGGGGATAATTCACCCCTCCACTTT
TRBJ1-2	TRBD1	once	TRBV19	CASSTTLRQGTSYGYTF	TGTGCCAGTAGTACCACCCTGAGACAGGGGACCTCCTATGGCTACACCTTC
TRBJ2-3	TRBD2	-	TRBV6-1	CASSESSGGADTQYF	TGTGCCAGCAGTGAAAGTAGCGGGGGGGCAGATACGCAGTATTTT
TRBJ1-3	TRBD1	once	TRBV5-4	CASSLGDREGNTIYF	TGTGCCAGCAGCTTGGGGGACAGGGAAGGAAACACCATATATTTT
TRBJ2-5	-	-	TRBV5-4	CASSLVGPQETQYF	TGTGCCAGCAGCTTGGTGGGGCCACAAGAGACCCAGTACTTC
TRBJ1-6	-	once	TRBV5-1	CASSLRTATDNSPLHF	TGCGCCAGCAGCTTGAGGACAGCCACCGATAATTCACCCCTCCACTTT